The sample holds a few counts of the clone carrying this T cell receptor (beta chain). The antigen is not known. These data belong to a study of early T cells in non-severe SARS-CoV-2 infection. Overall study context: Sequencing input comprised bulk RNA from unsorted whole blood; chain pairing was not available. Points from the study as a whole: Missing private and CD4 specificities, VDJdb matching favored anti-spike CD8 responses.

CDR1 is SGHAT and CDR2 is FQNNGV in the germline V gene. The CDR3 extends over 15 amino acids. Trimming took off 5 bases at V and 1 base at J, with 13 bases between the two ends. Tagging with unique molecular identifiers was applied to individual cDNA molecules. One entry per CDR3 protein, called by TCRdb with MiXCR from the 5' RACE reads. The table records 80,000 to 100,000 distinct CDR3 sequences, around 15% of them present only once. The clonotype originates from an adult who was a healthcare worker with PCR-confirmed SARS-CoV-2 infection or an uninfected control (not recorded which). The genes are TRBV11-2 and TRBJ2-3; either TRBD1 or TRBD2 may supply D (5 bases each). The sequencing sample was made of whole blood. The CDR3 sequence: CASSQPLGGTDTQYF. The CDR3 DNA reads as TGTGCCAGCAGCCAACCCTTGGGGGGCACAGATACGCAGTATTTT.